This passage covers 28 T cell receptor beta chains from one sample sequenced in a study of T cells after yellow fever vaccination. TCRdb used MiXCR to reprocess the 5' RACE reads, holding one entry per CDR3 protein. The sample lists 200,000 to 300,000 distinct CDR3 sequences, roughly 13% occurring once. The specimen comprised CD4+ T cells sorted from PBMCs, sampled 45 days after the yellow fever booster vaccination. The receptors come from a man in his thirties or forties who received the YFV17D yellow fever vaccine.

This sequence joins TRBV4-3 and TRBJ1-4, with D possibly being TRBD1 (5 bases). V lost 1 base and J lost 6, with 12 bases in between. The CDR3 sequence is 15 residues long. The germline gives CDR1 LGHNA, CDR2 YSLEER. Here the CDR3 reads CASSQVGAGHEKLFF. CDR3 nucleotide sequence: TGCGCCAGCAGCCAAGTAGGGGCAGGGCATGAAAAACTGTTTTTT.

This clonotype was seen a few times. The V and J genes are TRBV28 and TRBJ2-5; 9 bases line up with TRBD1. CDR3 length equals 15 residues. The V and J ends lost 3 bases and 4 bases, in that order; junction bases with no gene match: 6. Germline values: CDR1 MDHEN, CDR2 SYDVKM. The CDR3 sequence: CASSFVTGGRETQYF. The CDR3 coding sequence is TGTGCCAGCAGTTTCGTGACAGGGGGGCGAGAGACCCAGTACTTC.

This chain joins TRBV2 and TRBJ2-2; a possible D gene is TRBD2 (5 bases). V lost 4 bases, J lost 3 bases, and 6 bases lay in between. This CDR3 has 13 residues. Germline lookup yields CDR1 SNHLY and CDR2 FYNNEI. CDR3 in DNA: TGTGCCAGCAGTGCGGACTACACCGGGGAGCTGTTTTTT. It codes for CASSADYTGELFF.

The CDR3 DNA follows: TGCAGTGCTAGACCTCGGACAGGGGAAAATTCACCCCTCCACTTT. Translation: CSARPRTGENSPLHF. This rearrangement joins TRBV20-1 to TRBJ1-6; TRBD1 aligns across 9 bases. The J segment lost 7 bases and the V segment lost 2 bases, leaving 6 bases of the junction unmatched. The CDR3 contains 15 residues. Germline CDR1 reads DFQATT; CDR2 reads SNEGSKA (reference sequence).

On this clonotype: A much larger clone differs by one base, so this may be a read error. The chain carries TRBV12-3 or TRBV12-4 and TRBJ1-1, with D unclear. This CDR3 contains 12 residues. The CDR3 nucleotides are TGTGCCTGCAGTTTGACCCCGACTGAAGCTTTCTTT. It translates to CACSLTPTEAFF.

The chain has TRBV5-1 and TRBJ2-2; D is undetermined. The V gene's germline CDR1 is SGHRS and CDR2 YFSETQ. Trimming removed 0 bases from V and 2 bases from J, with 11 bases in between. This CDR3 has 16 amino acids. CDR3 in amino acids: CASSLGATANTGELFF. The CDR3 bases are TGCGCCAGCAGCTTGGGGGCTACAGCAAACACCGGGGAGCTGTTTTTT.

The genes are TRBV20-1 and TRBJ2-1; 16 bases align to TRBD2. The CDR3 loop spans 16 amino acids. Germline V gene data show CDR1 as DFQATT and CDR2 as SNEGSKA (reference sequence). V lost 5 bases, J lost 1 base, and 2 bases stayed unmatched. DNA of the CDR3: TGCAGTGCTGGGACTAGCGGGAGGGAGTCCTACAATGAGCAGTTCTTC. Translating it yields CSAGTSGRESYNEQFF.

The V and J genes are TRBV7-9 and TRBJ2-7; D may be TRBD1 (6 bases). Trimming took off 8 bases at V and 5 bases at J, with 22 bases between the two ends. The germline V gene has CDR1 SEHNR and CDR2 FQNEAQ (reference sequence). This CDR3 is built from 15 residues. The CDR3 here is CASQYGQPTGDEQYF. CDR3 DNA sequence: TGTGCCAGCCAATATGGACAGCCCACCGGGGACGAGCAGTACTTC.

A few counts support this clonotype. This rearrangement joins TRBV29-1 to TRBJ1-2, with D tentatively TRBD1 (5 bases). Trimming removed 6 bases at V and 4 bases at J, with 12 bases between. The CDR3 covers 12 residues. Germline loops: CDR1 SQVTM, CDR2 ANQGSEA. In nucleotides, the CDR3 is TGCAGCGTCGCGGACACGGGCTATGGCTACACCTTC. Translated, it gives CSVADTGYGYTF.

This clonotype was picked up a small number of times. CDR3 DNA: TGCAGTGCTAGAGTGGCGGGACTACAAGAGACCCAGTACTTC. It yields the protein CSARVAGLQETQYF. The chain joins TRBV20-1 to TRBJ2-5; 7 bases match TRBD2. Germline CDR1 is DFQATT and CDR2 is SNEGSKA (reference sequence). The CDR3 extends over 14 amino acids. Germline trimming cut 1 base from V and 2 bases from J; bases unmatched to any gene: 4.

The chain joins TRBV28 to TRBJ1-6; no clear D. Trimming removed 10 bases from V and 0 bases from J, with 7 bases in between. The CDR3 has 13 residues. Germline CDR1 MDHEN, CDR2 SYDVKM. This chain's CDR3 is CATGSSYNSPLHF. The DNA for the CDR3 is TGTGCCACGGGGAGCTCCTATAATTCACCCCTCCACTTT.

This chain connects TRBV6-5 to TRBJ2-1, with a weak D call TRBD1 (5 bases). Germline CDR1 reads MNHEY; CDR2 reads SVGAGI. The ends were cut back, 0 bases at V and 5 bases at J, with 11 bases in the middle. CDR3 length equals 15 residues. The DNA for the CDR3 is TGTGCCAGCAGTTACTCAGGCCGCAGGGACAATGAGCAGTTCTTC. Translating it yields CASSYSGRRDNEQFF.

The rearrangement joins TRBV20-1 to TRBJ2-7, with D perhaps TRBD2 (5 bases). The germline V and J ends were trimmed by 5 bases and 4 bases, with 18 bases remaining between them. This CDR3 is built from 14 residues. Germline values: CDR1 DFQATT, CDR2 SNEGSKA (reference sequence). The CDR3 loop is CSARSGFNLYEQYF. The CDR3, as DNA: TGCAGTGCTCGGAGCGGATTCAACCTTTACGAGCAGTACTTC.

The CDR3 region is CSVGTNYEQYF. The CDR3 DNA reads as TGCAGCGTTGGTACTAATTACGAGCAGTACTTC. This chain joins TRBV29-1 and TRBJ2-7; D uncertain. Between the trimmed V and J ends, which lost 4 bases and 4 bases, there was a span of 8 bases. Germline CDR1 SQVTM, CDR2 ANQGSEA. CDR3 length: 11 residues.

The chain is built from TRBV2 and TRBJ2-7; 9 nucleotides line up with TRBD1. Germline V gene data show CDR1 as SNHLY and CDR2 as FYNNEI. The CDR3 is 13 amino acids. V lost 8 bases to trimming and J lost 4 bases; unmatched junction nucleotides: 6. CDR3 DNA sequence: TGTGCCAGCGAAACAGGGGGCCTATACGAGCAGTACTTC. The encoded protein is CASETGGLYEQYF. The variable domain in full, completed from reference TRBV2 and TRBJ2-7, reads EPEVTQTPSHQVTQMGQEVILRCVPISNHLYFYWYRQILGQKVEFLVSFYNNEISEKSEIFDDQFSVERPDGSNFTLKIRSTKLEDSAMYFCASETGGLYEQYFGPGTRLTVT.

A few counts support this clonotype. V and J are TRBV28 and TRBJ2-3, with unresolved D. The CDR3 has 16 amino acids. The germline V gene encodes CDR1 MDHEN and CDR2 SYDVKM. The germline V and J ends were trimmed by 2 bases and 0 bases, with 12 bases remaining between them. CDR3: CASSLPGRPSTDTQYF. Written as DNA, the CDR3 is TGTGCCAGCAGTTTACCAGGACGGCCTAGCACAGATACGCAGTATTTT.

This clonotype has just a few counts. The chain carries TRBV12-3 or TRBV12-4 and TRBJ2-1; tentative D call: TRBD1 (7 bases). The CDR3 consists of 15 residues. V was pared by 2 bases and J by 5 bases, with 13 bases between. CDR3 DNA: TGTGCCAGCAGTTTAATCGGGGGACAGCACAATGAGCAGTTCTTC. Protein: CASSLIGGQHNEQFF.

The chain recombines TRBV4-3 with TRBJ1-1, with D possibly matching TRBD1 (6 bases). The CDR3 loop spans 15 amino acids. The V end lost 1 base, the J end lost 5 bases, and 14 bases lay between the germline ends. The germline V gene has CDR1 LGHNA and CDR2 YSLEER. CDR3 coding DNA: TGCGCCAGCAGCCAAGCCGGGGGGGGGGCAACTGAAGCTTTCTTT. Translation gives CASSQAGGGATEAFF.

This clonotype was observed a handful of times. The chain has TRBV7-2 and TRBJ2-4, with TRBD2 as a possible D gene (6 bases). Per the germline V gene, CDR1 is SGHTA and CDR2 is FQGNSA. V lost 2 bases, J lost 0 bases, and 11 bases lay in between. CDR3 length: 16 amino acids. CDR3 sequence: CASSLRLALAKNIQYF. CDR3 DNA sequence: TGTGCCAGCAGCTTAAGGCTAGCGTTAGCCAAAAACATTCAGTACTTC. The entire variable domain, with the rest obtained from reference TRBV7-2 and TRBJ2-4, is as follows: GAGVSQSPSNKVTEKGKDVELRCDPISGHTALYWYRQSLGQGLEFLIYFQGNSAPDKSGLPSDRFSAERTGGSVSTLTIQRTQQEDSAVYLCASSLRLALAKNIQYFGAGTRLSVL.

The J gene is TRBJ2-3, the V gene TRBV5-1; maybe TRBD2 (6 bases). CDR1 and CDR2 (germline): SGHRS, YFSETQ. The CDR3 spans 14 residues. The V and J ends lost 1 base and 0 bases respectively, with 6 bases between them. The CDR3 sequence is CASSLRESTDTQYF. CDR3 DNA sequence: TGCGCCAGCAGCTTGCGGGAGAGCACAGATACGCAGTATTTT. The whole variable domain, filled in from reference TRBV5-1 and TRBJ2-3, reads KAGVTQTPRYLIKTRGQQVTLSCSPISGHRSVSWYQQTPGQGLQFLFEYFSETQRNKGNFPGRFSGRQFSNSRSEMNVSTLELGDSALYLCASSLRESTDTQYFGPGTRLTVL.

The chain has TRBV3-1 and TRBJ2-7; D tentatively reads TRBD1 or TRBD2 (5 bases each). V was shortened by 4 bases and J by 0 bases, with 16 bases between the two germline ends. This CDR3 is 16 amino acids long. CDR1 LGHDT and CDR2 YNNKEL come from the germline V gene (reference sequence). The CDR3 sequence is CASSPTMGVGSYEQYF. The CDR3 DNA reads TGTGCCAGCAGCCCAACCATGGGGGTTGGCTCCTACGAGCAGTACTTC.

This chain uses TRBV10-1 with TRBJ2-3; weak D call: TRBD1 (5 bases). Germline values: CDR1 WNHNN, CDR2 SYGVQD (reference sequence). CDR3 length equals 15 residues. The V end was cut by 3 bases, the J end by 2 bases, with 12 bases between. CDR3 DNA sequence: TGCGCCAGCAGTGATGGTTGGGGCTACACAGATACGCAGTATTTT. Its protein product is CASSDGWGYTDTQYF.

In this sample, this clonotype turned up a few times. The chain couples TRBV20-1 to TRBJ2-3; TRBD2 matches 12 bases. Trimming cost V 5 bases and J 6 bases; bases outside gene matches: 9. Germline values: CDR1 DFQATT, CDR2 SNEGSKA (reference sequence). This CDR3 region has 15 residues. CDR3 amino acids: CSAAHLAGGGDTQYF. In DNA, the CDR3 is TGCAGTGCTGCCCATCTAGCGGGAGGGGGGGATACGCAGTATTTT.

This clonotype has just a few counts. The chain couples TRBV4-3 to TRBJ2-2; no firm D call. The CDR3 is made up of 16 amino acids. From germline, CDR1 is LGHNA and CDR2 YSLEER. V was pared by 4 bases and J by 0 bases, with 12 bases between. CDR3 sequence reads: CASSLGTLANTGELFF. The DNA of the CDR3 is TGCGCCAGCAGCCTGGGTACACTGGCGAACACCGGGGAGCTGTTTTTT.

The V gene is TRBV7-2, the J gene TRBJ2-6; D unresolved. V was clipped by 4 bases and J by 2 bases, with 6 bases between them. The germline gives CDR1 SGHTA, CDR2 FQGNSA. The CDR3 has 14 residues. The CDR3 reads CASSSRTGANVLTF. The CDR3 DNA reads as TGTGCCAGCAGCTCCCGCACTGGGGCCAACGTCCTGACTTTC.

V and J are TRBV20-1 and TRBJ1-2, with D unresolved. The V gene lost 0 bases and the J gene lost 5 bases, with 7 bases spanning the gap. This CDR3 spans 12 amino acids. From germline, CDR1 is DFQATT and CDR2 SNEGSKA (reference sequence). Written as DNA, the CDR3 is TGCAGTGCTAGAGACGAGAGATATGGCTACACCTTC. It encodes CSARDERYGYTF.

This clonotype has a count of ten or more. The chain has TRBV7-6 and TRBJ2-3; 13 nucleotides align to TRBD2. CDR3 length: 16 residues. Germline CDR1 is SGHVS and CDR2 is FNYEAQ. V shed 5 bases, J shed 3 bases, and the junction held 5 bases outside the gene matches. The CDR3, as DNA: TGTGCCAGCAGCCAAGGACTAGCGGGAGCGACAGATACGCAGTATTTT. Translation: CASSQGLAGATDTQYF.

This clonotype was counted only a few times. The chain joins TRBV25-1 to TRBJ2-2, with 10 positions matching TRBD1. Trimming cost V 7 bases and J 3 bases; bases outside gene matches: 5. There are 15 residues in the CDR3. Germline V CDR1 and CDR2: MGHDK, SYGVNS. This CDR3 reads CASKRQGAYTGELFF. Here the CDR3 DNA reads TGTGCCAGCAAAAGACAGGGGGCGTACACCGGGGAGCTGTTTTTT.